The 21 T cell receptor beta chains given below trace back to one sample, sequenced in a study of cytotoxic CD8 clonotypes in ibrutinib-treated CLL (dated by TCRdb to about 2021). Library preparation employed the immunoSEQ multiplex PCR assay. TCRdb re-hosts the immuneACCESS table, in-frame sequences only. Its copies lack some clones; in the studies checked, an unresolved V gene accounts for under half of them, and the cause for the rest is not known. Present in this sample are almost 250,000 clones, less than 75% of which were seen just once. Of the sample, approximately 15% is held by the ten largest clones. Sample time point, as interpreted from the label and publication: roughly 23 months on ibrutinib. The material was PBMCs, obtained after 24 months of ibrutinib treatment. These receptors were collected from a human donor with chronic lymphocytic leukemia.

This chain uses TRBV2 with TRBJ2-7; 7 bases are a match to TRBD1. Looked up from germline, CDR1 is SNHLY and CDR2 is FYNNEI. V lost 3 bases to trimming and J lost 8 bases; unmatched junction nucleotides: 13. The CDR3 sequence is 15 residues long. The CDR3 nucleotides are TGTGCCAGCAGTGATTGGGGACAGCAGAACTCGCAGCAGTACTTC. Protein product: CASSDWGQQNSQQYF.

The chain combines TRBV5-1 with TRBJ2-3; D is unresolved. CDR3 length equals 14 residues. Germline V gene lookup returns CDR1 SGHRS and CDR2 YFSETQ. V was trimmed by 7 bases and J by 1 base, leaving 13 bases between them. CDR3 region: CASSESSGTDTQYF. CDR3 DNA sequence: TGCGCCAGCTCAGAAAGTTCAGGCACAGATACGCAGTATTTT.

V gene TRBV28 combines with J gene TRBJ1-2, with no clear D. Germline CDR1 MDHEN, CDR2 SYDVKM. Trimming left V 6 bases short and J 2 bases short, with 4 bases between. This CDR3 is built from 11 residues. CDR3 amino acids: CASSENYGYTF. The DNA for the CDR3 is TGTGCCAGCAGCGAAAACTATGGCTACACCTTC.

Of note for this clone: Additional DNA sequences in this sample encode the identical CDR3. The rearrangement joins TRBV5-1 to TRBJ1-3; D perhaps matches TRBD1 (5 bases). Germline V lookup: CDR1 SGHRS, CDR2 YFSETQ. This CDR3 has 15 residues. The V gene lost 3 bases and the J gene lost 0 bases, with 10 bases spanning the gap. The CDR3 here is CASSSDSSSGNTIYF. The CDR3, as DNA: TGCGCCAGCAGCTCCGACAGTAGCTCTGGAAACACCATATATTTT.

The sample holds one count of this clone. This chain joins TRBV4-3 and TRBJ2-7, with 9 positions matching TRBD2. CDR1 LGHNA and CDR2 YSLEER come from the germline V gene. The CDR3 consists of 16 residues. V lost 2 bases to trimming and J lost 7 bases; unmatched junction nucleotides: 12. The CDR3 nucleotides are TGCGCCAGCAGCCAAAACAGCGGGAGGAGTTTAGGAGAGCAGTACTTC. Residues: CASSQNSGRSLGEQYF.

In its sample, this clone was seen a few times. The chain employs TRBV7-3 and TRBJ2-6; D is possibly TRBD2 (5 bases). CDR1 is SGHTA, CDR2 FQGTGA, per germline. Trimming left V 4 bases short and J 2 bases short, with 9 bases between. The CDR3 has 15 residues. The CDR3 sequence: CASSSFGTGANVLTF. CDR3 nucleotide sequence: TGTGCCAGCAGCTCGTTCGGGACTGGGGCCAACGTCCTGACTTTC.

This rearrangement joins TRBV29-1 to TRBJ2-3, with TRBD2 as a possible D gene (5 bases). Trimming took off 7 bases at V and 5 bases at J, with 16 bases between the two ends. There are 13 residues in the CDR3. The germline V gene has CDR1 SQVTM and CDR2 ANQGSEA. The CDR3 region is CSATPGGGDTQYF. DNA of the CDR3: TGCAGCGCCACGCCCGGAGGAGGAGATACGCAGTATTTT.

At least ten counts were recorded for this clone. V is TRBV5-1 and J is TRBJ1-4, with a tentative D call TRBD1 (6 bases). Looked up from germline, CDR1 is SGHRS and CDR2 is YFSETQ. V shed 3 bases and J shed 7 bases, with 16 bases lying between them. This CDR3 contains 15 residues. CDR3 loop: CASSSEGGRGEKLFF. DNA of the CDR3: TGCGCCAGCAGCTCCGAGGGGGGCCGGGGTGAAAAACTGTTTTTT.

The CDR3: CASSLVAGGVATNEKLFF. For the CDR3, the DNA is TGCGCCAGCAGCTTGGTGGCAGGGGGAGTCGCAACTAATGAAAAACTGTTTTTT. The chain is built from TRBV5-1 and TRBJ1-4; TRBD1 aligns across 7 bases. Germline V gives CDR1 SGHRS, CDR2 YFSETQ. V trimming: 0 bases; J trimming: 0 bases; junction bases outside the gene matches: 8. This CDR3 region has 18 residues.

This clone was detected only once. CDR3 coding DNA: TGCGCCAGCTACGGGGACAGAACGAACACCGGGGAGCTGTTTTTT. This translates into CASYGDRTNTGELFF. The J gene is TRBJ2-2, the V gene TRBV10-2; 7 nucleotides line up with TRBD1. V trimming: 8 bases; J trimming: 0 bases; junction bases outside the gene matches: 6. Germline CDR1 WSHSY, CDR2 SAAADI. The CDR3 is 15 residues long.

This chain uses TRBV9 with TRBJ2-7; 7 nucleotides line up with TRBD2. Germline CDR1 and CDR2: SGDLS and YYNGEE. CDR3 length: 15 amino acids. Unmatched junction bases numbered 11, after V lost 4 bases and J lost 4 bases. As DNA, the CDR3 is TGTGCCAGCAGCCAATCCGCGGGAGCAAGTTACGAGCAGTACTTC. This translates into CASSQSAGASYEQYF.

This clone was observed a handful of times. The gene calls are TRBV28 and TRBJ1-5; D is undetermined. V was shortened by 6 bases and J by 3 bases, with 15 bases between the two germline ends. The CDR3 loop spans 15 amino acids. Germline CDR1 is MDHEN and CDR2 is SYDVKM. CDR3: CASSLGVGFNQPQHF. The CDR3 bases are TGTGCCAGCAGCTTAGGAGTAGGGTTCAATCAGCCCCAGCATTTT. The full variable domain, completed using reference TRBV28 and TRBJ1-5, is DVKVTQSSRYLVKRTGEKVFLECVQDMDHENMFWYRQDPGLGLRLIYFSYDVKMKEKGDIPEGYSVSREKKERFSLILESASTNQTSMYLCASSLGVGFNQPQHFGDGTRLSIL.

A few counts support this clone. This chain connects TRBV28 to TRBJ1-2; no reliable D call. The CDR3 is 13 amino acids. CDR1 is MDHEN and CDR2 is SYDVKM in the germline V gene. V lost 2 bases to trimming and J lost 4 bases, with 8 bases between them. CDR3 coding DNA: TGTGCCAGCAGTTTAACCACAAGCTATGGCTACACCTTC. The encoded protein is CASSLTTSYGYTF.

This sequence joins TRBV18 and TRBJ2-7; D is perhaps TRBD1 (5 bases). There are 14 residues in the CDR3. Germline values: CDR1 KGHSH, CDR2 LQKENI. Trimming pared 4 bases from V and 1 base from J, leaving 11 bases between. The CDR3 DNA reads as TGTGCCAGCTCACTCGACAGAGAATCCTACGAGCAGTACTTC. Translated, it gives CASSLDRESYEQYF.

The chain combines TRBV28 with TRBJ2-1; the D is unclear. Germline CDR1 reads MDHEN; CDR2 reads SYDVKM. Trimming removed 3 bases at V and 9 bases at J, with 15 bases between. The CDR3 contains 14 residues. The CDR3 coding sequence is TGTGCCAGCAGTTTCAATTCCCCAGTCCGTGAGCAGTTCTTC. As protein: CASSFNSPVREQFF.

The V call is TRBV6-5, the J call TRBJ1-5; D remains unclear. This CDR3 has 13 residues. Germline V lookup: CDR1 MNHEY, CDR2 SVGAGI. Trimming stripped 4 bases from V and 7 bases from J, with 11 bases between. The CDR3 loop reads CASSSDQLQPQHF. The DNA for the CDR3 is TGTGCCAGCAGTTCTGACCAATTACAGCCCCAGCATTTT.

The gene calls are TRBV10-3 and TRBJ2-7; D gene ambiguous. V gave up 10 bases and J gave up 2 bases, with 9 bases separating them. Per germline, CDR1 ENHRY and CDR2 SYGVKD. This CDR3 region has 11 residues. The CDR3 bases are TGTGCCACCACGGGCGCCTACGAGCAGTACTTC. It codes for CATTGAYEQYF.

CDR3 sequence reads: CASSLRLAGVPSYNEQFF. CDR3 nucleotides: TGCGCCAGCAGCTTGAGGCTAGCGGGAGTGCCTTCCTACAATGAGCAGTTCTTC. The chain employs TRBV5-1 and TRBJ2-1, with TRBD2 identical over 10 bases. Germline values: CDR1 SGHRS, CDR2 YFSETQ. J was trimmed by 1 base and V by 1 base; bases with no gene match: 8. The CDR3 has 18 amino acids.

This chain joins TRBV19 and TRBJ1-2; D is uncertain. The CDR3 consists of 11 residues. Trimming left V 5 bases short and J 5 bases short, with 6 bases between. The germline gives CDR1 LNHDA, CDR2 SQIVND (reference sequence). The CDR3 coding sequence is TGTGCCAGTAGTCCCGGTTATGGCTACACCTTC. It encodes CASSPGYGYTF.

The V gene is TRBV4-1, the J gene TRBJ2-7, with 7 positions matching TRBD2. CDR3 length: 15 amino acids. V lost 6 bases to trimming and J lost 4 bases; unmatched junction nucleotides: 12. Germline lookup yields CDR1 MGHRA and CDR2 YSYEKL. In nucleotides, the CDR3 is TGCGCCAGCAGTCTAACCCGGGACTACAGTTACGAGCAGTACTTC. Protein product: CASSLTRDYSYEQYF.

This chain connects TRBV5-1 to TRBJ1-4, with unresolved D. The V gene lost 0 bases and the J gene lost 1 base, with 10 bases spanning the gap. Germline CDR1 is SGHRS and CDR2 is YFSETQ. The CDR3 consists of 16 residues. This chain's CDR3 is CASSLAPLVTNEKLFF. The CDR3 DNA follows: TGCGCCAGCAGCTTGGCCCCTTTGGTAACTAATGAAAAACTGTTTTTT.